The rows below give T cell receptor beta chains drawn from one sample of a study of T cell responses to AZD1222 COVID-19 vaccine. Method: immunoSEQ multiplex PCR; TCRdb's copy keeps in-frame clones and lacks some. The sample records some 130,000 clones, 93% being singletons. The source was peripheral blood, collected on day 0 of AZD1222 vaccination. The source of these receptors is an adult in good health. Both conserved end residues are part of each CDR3. The D gene is left open where the match is weak. Some rows mark clone size as missing; the rest say once, few, many or name a class of expanded clone.

j_call d_call v_call clone_size cdr3_aa cdr3_nt
TRBJ1-2 . TRBV18 . CASSPETANYGYTF TGTGCCAGCTCACCAGAGACAGCAAACTATGGCTACACCTTC
TRBJ2-7 TRBD2 TRBV27 . CASGRGAHEQYF TGTGCCAGCGGGCGGGGGGCCCACGAGCAGTACTTC
TRBJ2-7 . TRBV10-2 . CASREHPSYEQYF TGCGCCAGCAGGGAACACCCCTCCTACGAGCAGTACTTC
TRBJ2-5 . TRBV7-2 . CASSLEFVGVSQETQYF TGTGCCAGCAGCTTAGAGTTCGTAGGGGTCTCCCAAGAGACCCAGTACTTC
TRBJ1-1 . TRBV28 . CASSSPGRNTEAFF TGTGCCAGCAGTTCGCCAGGGCGGAACACTGAAGCTTTCTTT
TRBJ1-4 . TRBV4-1 . CASSQVGTSYEKLFF TGCGCCAGCAGCCAAGTCGGGACATCCTATGAAAAACTGTTTTTT
TRBJ2-1 . TRBV11-2 . CASSLASYNEQFF TGTGCCAGCAGCTTAGCCTCCTACAATGAGCAGTTCTTC
TRBJ1-2 . TRBV11-2 . CASSLGLWGFGYTF TGTGCCAGCAGCTTAGGTTTATGGGGATTTGGCTACACCTTC
TRBJ1-5 TRBD1 TRBV6-2/TRBV6-3 . CASSYLGQGNQPQHF TGTGCCAGCAGTTACTTGGGACAGGGGAATCAGCCCCAGCATTTT
TRBJ2-7 TRBD2 TRBV4-1 . CASSQPGLAGGDEQYF TGCGCCAGCAGCCAGCCGGGACTAGCGGGAGGAGACGAGCAGTACTTC
TRBJ1-1 . TRBV28 . CATALGVGTEAFF TGTGCCACCGCTCTGGGGGTGGGAACTGAAGCTTTCTTT
TRBJ1-4 . TRBV3-1/TRBV3-2 . CASSSQGTGEKLFF TGTGCCAGCAGCTCGCAGGGGACGGGTGAAAAACTGTTTTTT
TRBJ1-2 TRBD1 TRBV5-1 . CASSLRQGENYGYTF TGCGCCAGCAGCTTACGACAGGGGGAGAACTATGGCTACACCTTC
TRBJ2-1 . TRBV5-1 . CASSLSRLERNEQFF TGCGCCAGCAGCTTGTCCAGACTCGAGAGGAATGAGCAGTTCTTC
TRBJ1-1 . TRBV28 . CASSLGNTEAFF TGTGCCAGCAGTTTGGGAAACACTGAAGCTTTCTTT
TRBJ1-2 TRBD1 TRBV7-9 . CASSWTGKGYTF TGTGCCAGCAGCTGGACAGGGAAAGGCTACACCTTC
TRBJ2-3 TRBD1 TRBV27 . CASSSHMIPPRDRPTDTQYF TGTGCCAGCAGTTCCCATATGATACCCCCTCGGGACAGACCCACAGATACGCAGTATTTT
TRBJ1-3 TRBD1 TRBV28 . CASSLSTGGLNTIYF TGTGCCAGCAGTTTGTCCACAGGGGGTCTAAACACCATATATTTT
TRBJ2-6 . TRBV27 . CASKAFSSGANVLTF TGTGCCAGCAAAGCGTTCAGCTCTGGGGCCAACGTCCTGACTTTC
TRBJ2-1 TRBD2 TRBV6-5 . CASSYRLAGSKNEQFF TGTGCCAGCAGTTACCGACTAGCGGGTTCAAAGAATGAGCAGTTCTTC
TRBJ1-5 TRBD1 TRBV27 . CASHPNRGQNQPQHF TGTGCCAGTCATCCCAACAGGGGGCAAAATCAGCCCCAGCATTTT
TRBJ1-2 TRBD1 TRBV27 . CASRVPGQGNYGYTF TGTGCCAGCAGAGTCCCGGGACAGGGGAACTATGGCTACACCTTC
TRBJ2-7 . TRBV5-1 . CASSLGLVAAYEQYF TGCGCCAGCAGCTTGGGACTAGTAGCGGCCTACGAGCAGTACTTC
TRBJ1-2 TRBD1 TRBV7-2 . CASSSHTGGGGYTF TGTGCCAGCAGCTCCCATACAGGGGGTGGCGGCTACACCTTC
TRBJ1-5 . TRBV7-2 . CASSSAPGPDQPQHF TGTGCCAGCAGCTCAGCCCCAGGCCCTGATCAGCCCCAGCATTTT
TRBJ2-7 . TRBV3-1/TRBV3-2 . CASSQDTGYGYEQYF TGTGCCAGCAGCCAAGACACTGGATACGGCTACGAGCAGTACTTC
TRBJ2-5 TRBD2 TRBV5-4 once CASSLAGGGETQYF TGTGCCAGCAGCTTGGCCGGGGGGGGAGAGACCCAGTACTTC
TRBJ1-3 . TRBV19 . CASSFPARIMKANTIYF TGTGCCAGTAGCTTCCCGGCACGAATAATGAAAGCGAACACCATATATTTT
TRBJ2-5 . TRBV5-1 . CASSLEDQETQYF TGCGCCAGCAGCTTGGAGGACCAAGAGACCCAGTACTTC
TRBJ2-7 TRBD1 TRBV28 . CASSWDRVYEQYF TGTGCCAGCAGTTGGGACAGGGTCTACGAGCAGTACTTC
TRBJ1-1 . TRBV9 . CASSVAGEGTEAFF TGTGCCAGCAGCGTAGCAGGGGAAGGTACTGAAGCTTTCTTT
TRBJ2-5 TRBD1 TRBV11-3 . CASSQTGLLTETQYF TGTGCCAGCAGCCAGACAGGGTTATTAACGGAGACCCAGTACTTC
TRBJ1-2 . TRBV27 . CASSLSGKPTYGYTF TGTGCCAGCAGTTTGAGTGGGAAACCCACCTACGGCTACACCTTC
TRBJ1-2 . TRBV3-1/TRBV3-2 . CASSQAGDYGYTF TGTGCCAGCAGCCAAGCAGGGGACTATGGCTACACCTTC
TRBJ2-3 . TRBV24-1 . CATSDWDSTDTQYF TGTGCCACCAGTGACTGGGACTCCACAGATACGCAGTATTTT
TRBJ1-3 . TRBV7-9 . CASSLEDGQAFRNTIYF TGTGCCAGCAGCTTAGAAGATGGGCAGGCCTTCAGAAACACCATATATTTT
TRBJ2-3 . TRBV7-3 . CASSLGRLTDTQYF TGTGCCAGCAGCTTGGGGCGCCTCACAGATACGCAGTATTTT